The entry that follows covers one T cell receptor beta chain sequence. Its target is unknown. This sample was included in a study of T cell responses to AZD1222 COVID-19 vaccine. The wider study: Pooling was applied to second doses at about 4 or about 12 weeks.

CDR1 is SEHNR, CDR2 FQNEAQ, per germline (reference sequence). This CDR3 is 15 amino acids long. V shed 3 bases, J shed 1 base, and the junction held 5 bases outside the gene matches. Study-level results: At baseline, just 6 or 7 AZD1222 recipients tested seropositive. Every sample of the repertoires postdated the peak T cell response. Reports indicate that nearly half of spike-specific TCRs are directed at unmutated variant regions.

Only in-frame clones appear in the TCRdb table, and some are missing; sequencing was by immunoSEQ multiplex PCR. The sample includes around 200,000 clones, 70% to 90% of them seen just once. This clonotype was obtained from an adult in good health. This material consisted of peripheral blood, taken on day 0 of AZD1222 vaccination. This chain connects TRBV7-9 to TRBJ1-1; 7 bases agree with TRBD1. CDR3 protein: CASSLGDRKNTEAFF. CDR3 in DNA: TGTGCCAGCAGCTTGGGGGACAGAAAGAACACTGAAGCTTTCTTT.